This is a list of T cell receptor beta chains from one sample in a study of T cell responses to AZD1222 COVID-19 vaccine. Here immunoSEQ multiplex PCR was the method, and the copy in TCRdb shows in-frame clones only, minus some. The table lists 95,000 to 150,000 clones, over 75% of them singletons. The specimen comprised peripheral blood, sampled on day 0 of AZD1222 vaccination. The receptors originated from an adult in good health. Each CDR3 is given with its conserved first and last residue. D genes are given only for firm matches. Part of the rows lack a size; the others show once, few, many or a class for expanded clones.

v_call: TRBV19; clone_size: .; j_call: TRBJ2-7; d_call: .; cdr3_aa: CASSMRAGASYEQYF; cdr3_nt: TGTGCCAGTAGTATGAGGGCGGGGGCCTCCTACGAGCAGTACTTC
v_call: TRBV6-5; clone_size: .; j_call: TRBJ2-5; d_call: .; cdr3_aa: CASSLQVQETQYF; cdr3_nt: TGTGCCAGCAGTTTACAGGTGCAAGAGACCCAGTACTTC
v_call: TRBV5-4; clone_size: .; j_call: TRBJ2-1; d_call: TRBD2; cdr3_aa: CASSAAGGPYNEQFF; cdr3_nt: TGTGCCAGCAGCGCAGCGGGAGGGCCGTACAATGAGCAGTTCTTC
v_call: TRBV5-5; clone_size: .; j_call: TRBJ1-3; d_call: .; cdr3_aa: CASSLFARDTIYF; cdr3_nt: TGTGCCAGCAGCTTATTTGCTCGGGACACCATATATTTT
v_call: TRBV25-1; clone_size: .; j_call: TRBJ2-7; d_call: .; cdr3_aa: CASSDPLRSGEQYF; cdr3_nt: TGTGCCAGCAGTGACCCACTAAGAAGCGGCGAGCAGTACTTC
v_call: TRBV5-1; clone_size: .; j_call: TRBJ2-3; d_call: .; cdr3_aa: CASSPESGSTDTQYF; cdr3_nt: TGCGCCAGCAGCCCCGAGTCGGGGAGCACAGATACGCAGTATTTT
v_call: TRBV11-3; clone_size: .; j_call: TRBJ2-3; d_call: .; cdr3_aa: CASTGFSDTQYF; cdr3_nt: TGTGCCAGCACAGGGTTCTCAGATACGCAGTATTTT
v_call: TRBV4-3; clone_size: .; j_call: TRBJ1-1; d_call: TRBD1; cdr3_aa: CASSQDRGRRTEAFF; cdr3_nt: TGCGCCAGCAGCCAAGATAGGGGGCGCCGAACTGAAGCTTTCTTT
v_call: TRBV30; clone_size: .; j_call: TRBJ1-1; d_call: .; cdr3_aa: CALAVSEAFF; cdr3_nt: TGTGCCCTCGCAGTATCTGAAGCTTTCTTT
v_call: TRBV5-1; clone_size: .; j_call: TRBJ1-2; d_call: .; cdr3_aa: CASSYDGLSNYGYTF; cdr3_nt: TGCGCCAGCAGCTATGACGGATTATCTAACTATGGCTACACCTTC
v_call: TRBV11-3; clone_size: .; j_call: TRBJ1-6; d_call: .; cdr3_aa: CASSPAGGEGSPLHF; cdr3_nt: TGTGCCAGCAGCCCAGCTGGCGGGGAGGGTTCACCCCTCCACTTT
v_call: TRBV28; clone_size: .; j_call: TRBJ2-1; d_call: .; cdr3_aa: CASSLLRIRNEQFF; cdr3_nt: TGTGCCAGCAGTTTACTTAGGATTAGGAATGAGCAGTTCTTC
v_call: TRBV19; clone_size: once; j_call: TRBJ1-5; d_call: TRBD1; cdr3_aa: CASSPTGGTSQPQHF; cdr3_nt: TGTGCCAGTAGTCCCACAGGGGGAACGTCTCAGCCCCAGCATTTT
v_call: TRBV18; clone_size: .; j_call: TRBJ1-3; d_call: .; cdr3_aa: CASSPGGQAGNTIYF; cdr3_nt: TGTGCCAGCTCACCGGGTGGCCAAGCTGGAAACACCATATATTTT
v_call: TRBV6-4; clone_size: .; j_call: TRBJ1-5; d_call: .; cdr3_aa: CASSVLQGNNQPQHF; cdr3_nt: TGTGCCAGCAGTGTTTTACAGGGCAACAATCAGCCCCAGCATTTT
v_call: TRBV12-3/TRBV12-4; clone_size: .; j_call: TRBJ2-3; d_call: TRBD1; cdr3_aa: CASNDRATDTQYF; cdr3_nt: TGTGCCAGCAACGACAGGGCCACAGATACGCAGTATTTT
v_call: TRBV4-2; clone_size: once; j_call: TRBJ1-2; d_call: .; cdr3_aa: CASSQDKGIVGGYTF; cdr3_nt: TGTGCCAGCAGCCAAGATAAGGGAATCGTCGGTGGCTACACCTTC
v_call: TRBV7-2; clone_size: .; j_call: TRBJ2-7; d_call: TRBD2; cdr3_aa: CASSPGLARAYEQYF; cdr3_nt: TGTGCCAGCAGCCCGGGACTAGCAAGGGCCTACGAGCAGTACTTC
v_call: TRBV11-3; clone_size: .; j_call: TRBJ2-5; d_call: .; cdr3_aa: CASSLGVSVWTQYF; cdr3_nt: TGTGCCAGCAGCTTAGGGGTGTCGGTGTGGACCCAGTACTTC
v_call: TRBV14; clone_size: once; j_call: TRBJ1-2; d_call: .; cdr3_aa: CASSQEGQFYGYTF; cdr3_nt: TGTGCCAGCAGCCAAGAAGGACAGTTCTATGGCTACACCTTC
v_call: TRBV28; clone_size: .; j_call: TRBJ1-1; d_call: .; cdr3_aa: CASRTQTSEAFF; cdr3_nt: TGTGCCAGCAGGACCCAGACCAGCGAAGCTTTCTTT
v_call: TRBV11-2; clone_size: .; j_call: TRBJ1-2; d_call: TRBD1; cdr3_aa: CASSRTGGNYGYTF; cdr3_nt: TGTGCCAGCAGCAGGACAGGGGGCAACTATGGCTACACCTTC
v_call: TRBV24-1; clone_size: .; j_call: TRBJ2-7; d_call: .; cdr3_aa: CATSDRQDLTGEQYF; cdr3_nt: TGTGCCACCAGTGACCGACAGGACCTAACGGGGGAGCAGTACTTC
v_call: TRBV11-3; clone_size: once; j_call: TRBJ2-3; d_call: .; cdr3_aa: CASSFSGSTDTQYF; cdr3_nt: TGTGCCAGCAGCTTTAGCGGTAGCACAGATACGCAGTATTTT
v_call: TRBV7-3; clone_size: .; j_call: TRBJ2-7; d_call: .; cdr3_aa: CASSFDPNGEQYF; cdr3_nt: TGTGCCAGCAGCTTCGACCCGAATGGCGAGCAGTACTTC
v_call: TRBV27; clone_size: .; j_call: TRBJ2-7; d_call: TRBD2; cdr3_aa: CASSVLAGVYEQYF; cdr3_nt: TGTGCCAGCAGTGTCTTGGCGGGAGTCTACGAGCAGTACTTC
v_call: TRBV7-8; clone_size: .; j_call: TRBJ1-5; d_call: TRBD1; cdr3_aa: CASSSRDRGVQPQHF; cdr3_nt: TGTGCCAGCAGCTCCCGGGACAGGGGAGTTCAGCCCCAGCATTTT
v_call: TRBV9; clone_size: .; j_call: TRBJ1-3; d_call: TRBD1; cdr3_aa: CASSRDRAGNTIYF; cdr3_nt: TGTGCCAGCAGCCGGGACAGGGCGGGAAACACCATATATTTT
v_call: TRBV5-1; clone_size: .; j_call: TRBJ1-6; d_call: .; cdr3_aa: CASSPRREGSPLHF; cdr3_nt: TGCGCCAGCAGCCCCCGGAGGGAAGGCTCACCCCTCCACTTT
v_call: TRBV7-5; clone_size: .; j_call: TRBJ2-7; d_call: .; cdr3_aa: CVRSPTSGRDHEQYF; cdr3_nt: TGTGTCAGAAGCCCCACTAGCGGGAGGGACCACGAGCAGTACTTC
v_call: TRBV28; clone_size: once; j_call: TRBJ2-7; d_call: .; cdr3_aa: CASSLGRPPYEQYF; cdr3_nt: TGTGCCAGCAGTTTAGGGCGACCACCCTACGAGCAGTACTTC
v_call: TRBV14; clone_size: .; j_call: TRBJ1-2; d_call: TRBD1; cdr3_aa: CASKMTGANYGYTF; cdr3_nt: TGTGCCAGCAAGATGACAGGGGCTAACTATGGCTACACCTTC
v_call: TRBV19; clone_size: .; j_call: TRBJ2-2; d_call: TRBD1; cdr3_aa: CASSLDRGTGELFF; cdr3_nt: TGTGCCAGTAGTCTCGACAGGGGGACCGGGGAGCTGTTTTTT
v_call: TRBV5-6; clone_size: .; j_call: TRBJ2-6; d_call: .; cdr3_aa: CASSLTPAGANVLTF; cdr3_nt: TGTGCCAGCAGCTTGACCCCAGCTGGGGCCAACGTCCTGACTTTC
v_call: TRBV6-6; clone_size: .; j_call: TRBJ1-4; d_call: .; cdr3_aa: CASSYPQGNNEKLFF; cdr3_nt: TGTGCCAGCAGTTACCCACAGGGCAATAATGAAAAACTGTTTTTT
v_call: TRBV12-2; clone_size: .; j_call: TRBJ1-4; d_call: .; cdr3_aa: CASRLGYSEKLFF; cdr3_nt: TGTGCAAGTCGCTTAGGGTATTCCGAAAAACTGTTTTTT
v_call: TRBV6-5; clone_size: .; j_call: TRBJ2-7; d_call: TRBD1; cdr3_aa: CATQDRGRHEQYF; cdr3_nt: TGTGCCACCCAGGACAGGGGGCGGCACGAGCAGTACTTC
v_call: TRBV7-2; clone_size: .; j_call: TRBJ1-5; d_call: .; cdr3_aa: CASSSGVGPLVPQHF; cdr3_nt: TGTGCCAGCAGCTCAGGGGTAGGGCCCCTGGTCCCCCAGCATTTT
v_call: TRBV13; clone_size: .; j_call: TRBJ2-1; d_call: TRBD2; cdr3_aa: CASSLGGTSSRGDEQFF; cdr3_nt: TGTGCCAGCAGCTTAGGAGGGACTAGCTCTAGAGGGGATGAGCAGTTCTTC
v_call: TRBV2; clone_size: .; j_call: TRBJ2-5; d_call: .; cdr3_aa: CASSEKRLQETQYF; cdr3_nt: TGTGCCAGCAGTGAAAAGCGCCTTCAAGAGACCCAGTACTTC
v_call: TRBV11-1; clone_size: .; j_call: TRBJ1-2; d_call: TRBD1; cdr3_aa: CASSPGTGRGYTF; cdr3_nt: TGTGCCAGCAGCCCAGGGACAGGGCGGGGCTACACCTTC